This entry concerns a single T cell receptor (beta chain). This clonotype was picked up a small number of times. There is no known antigen for this receptor. The record has no base qualities; no much larger clone is one base away. The data stem from a study of T cells after yellow fever vaccination (dated by TCRdb to 2018 to 2020). At the level of the whole study: The SMART-Seq v4 Ultra Low Input RNA kit was used to prepare libraries from fractions with low cell numbers. To track T-cell clones before and after primary and booster YFV17D yellow fever vaccination, bulk TCR alpha and beta repertoires were sequenced longitudinally. Two healthy male donors, one aged 18 to 30 and one aged 30 to 40 years, made up the cohort. Blood was collected at multiple timepoints before and after primary and secondary immunization, and bulk PBMC replicates and cell subsets were isolated.

The label giving this sample's treatment or condition can be read as: live attenuated yellow fever vaccine strain. At every blood-draw timepoint, two biological replicates of bulk PBMCs were collected. PBMCs were isolated from peripheral blood using a standard Ficoll-Paque protocol. TriZol was used to extract RNA from bulk PBMCs, CD4 and CD8 fractions, and dextramer-positive and dextramer-negative fractions. The paper's findings and limits, for the study overall: After the booster, most of the clones that had expanded following primary vaccination were detected again (almost 98% of CD4 and around 90% of CD8), which suggests that memory was broadly maintained. Computational filtering was needed because FACS-sorted repertoires could contain abundant contaminating clonotypes from the bulk population. The secondary T-cell response was found to be weaker but faster than the primary response, with a peak reached on day 5 rather than on day 15. A small fraction of clonotypes appeared in both the CD4 and CD8 compartments, likely as a result of convergent recombination. Because only a couple of donors were included in the study, the extent to which the findings can be generalized is limited.

TCR cDNA was synthesized by 5'RACE template switching, which introduced a universal primer site and unique molecular identifiers. Priming of cDNA synthesis was performed from both the TCR alpha and TCR beta constant segments. Library amplification involved two PCR steps, and the second step added sample barcodes and sequencing adapters. Sequencing of libraries was performed on Illumina HiSeq 2500 (2x100 bp) or NovaSeq (2x150 bp). On the authors' methods: Reads were demultiplexed and collapsed into UMI consensus sequences with MIGEC, and V(D)J alignment was performed with MiXCR. Clonotypes responding to the vaccine were identified with edgeR on replicate PBMC samples, with the criteria of FDR below 0.01 and a log2 fold change above 5 up to day 15. Each bulk clonotype received a CD4 or CD8 identity based on whether the sequenced CD4 or CD8 repertoire contained that clonotype at higher abundance. The public sequencing data were trimmed at Q25 with fastp and processed into clonotypes with MiXCR by TCRdb, which kept only in-frame beta chains. Records with the same CDR3 protein are collapsed into one entry carrying the most frequent genes and DNA. What appears here as the V and J calls and clone size reflects TCRdb's work, not the paper's. The sample table contains 550,000 or so distinct CDR3 sequences; only one count was recorded for about a fifth of them. The top ten hold over 11% of the sample.

This receptor was taken from a young man who received the YFV17D yellow fever vaccine. Sequences were derived from PBMCs, sampled 15 days after the yellow fever booster vaccination.

The sequenced DNA is TGCGCCAGCAGCTTGGAGGTGGTCGCCGGGGGCAAAAACATTCAGTACTTC. Its translation reads: CASSLEVVAGGKNIQYF. In this chain, TRBV5-1 is recombined with TRBJ2-4; TRBD2 is a possible D gene, resting on 6 matching bases. Looking up the germline V gene yields CDR1 SGHRS and CDR2 YFSETQ. V is reduced by 0 bases and J by 3 bases, leaving a spacing of 16 bases between them. The CDR3 contains 17 residues, cysteine and phenylalanine counted. Here the CDR3 DNA is all that survives: 51 bases in frame from base 1.